This T cell receptor (beta chain) comes out of a study of human T cells and chemical hapten exposure. This clonotype was observed at least ten times. Its antigen is still unknown. Each CDR3 protein is one row after TCRdb ran MiXCR on the RACE reads. The table has some 330,000 distinct CDR3 sequences, approximately 5% seen once. Regarding the study as a whole: PT1 expanded TCR counts and patch test score were linked, and their correlation was positive.

Specified time point: pre-sensitization, week 0. Treatment denoted: therapeutic diphenylcyclopropenone sensitization with weekly scalp DPC. V gave up 5 bases and J gave up 0 bases, with 13 bases separating them. The germline V gene has CDR1 SGHAT and CDR2 FQNNGV. The CDR3 contains 15 residues. The chain is built from TRBV11-2 and TRBJ1-1; D is perhaps TRBD1 (5 bases). The receptor's source is a woman under 30 with alopecia areata. Some clones in this sample may be carry-over from other donors' samples. The material was whole blood, obtained in connection with sensitization to the hapten diphenylcyclopropenone (DPC). DNA for the CDR3: TGTGCCAGCAGCGGACGGGCAGGGTTGAACACTGAAGCTTTCTTT. Protein sequence: CASSGRAGLNTEAFF.